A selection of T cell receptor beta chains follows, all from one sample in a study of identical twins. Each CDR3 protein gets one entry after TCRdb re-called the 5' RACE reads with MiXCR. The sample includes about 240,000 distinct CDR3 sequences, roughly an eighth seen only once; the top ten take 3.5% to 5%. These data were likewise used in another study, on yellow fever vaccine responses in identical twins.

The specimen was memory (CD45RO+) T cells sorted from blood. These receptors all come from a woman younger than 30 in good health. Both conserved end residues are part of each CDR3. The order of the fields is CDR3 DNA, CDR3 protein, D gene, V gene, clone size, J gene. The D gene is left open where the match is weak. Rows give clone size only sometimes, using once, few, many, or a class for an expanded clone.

TGCGCCAGCAGCTTGTCGGCTAGCGGGAGATCTGGTGAGCAGTTCTTC | CASSLSASGRSGEQFF | TRBD2 | TRBV5-1 | many | TRBJ2-1
TGTGCCAGCAGCTTAGGCGGGTCTGGGCATGAGCAGTTCTTC | CASSLGGSGHEQFF | - | TRBV7-9 | many | TRBJ2-1
TGTGCCAGCAGCTTAAGTAGCGGACAGAGAAAGGGCGAGCAGTACTTC | CASSLSSGQRKGEQYF | - | TRBV7-2 | - | TRBJ2-7
TGCGCCAGCAGCACGATTCAGGGTTCACCCCTCCACTTT | CASSTIQGSPLHF | - | TRBV5-1 | many | TRBJ1-6
TGTGCCAGCAGCAAAGAGACGGACACTGAAGCTTTCTTT | CASSKETDTEAFF | - | TRBV3-1 | - | TRBJ1-1
TGTGCCAGCAACGTGGGGGGATACGAGCAGTACTTC | CASNVGGYEQYF | - | TRBV11-2 | - | TRBJ2-7
TGCGCCAGCAGCTTAATTCGACAGGGAAGCACAGATACGCAGTATTTT | CASSLIRQGSTDTQYF | TRBD1 | TRBV5-1 | many | TRBJ2-3
TGTGCCATTCGGACAGGCGGGTTTAACAATGAGCAGTTCTTC | CAIRTGGFNNEQFF | TRBD1 | TRBV10-3 | few | TRBJ2-1
TGCGCCAGCAGCCGAGAGACTTCCAGGGGCGCTGAAGCTTTCTTT | CASSRETSRGAEAFF | - | TRBV5-1 | few | TRBJ1-1
TGTGCCAGCAGTTCACAGGGGGGCACCGGGGAGCTGTTTTTT | CASSSQGGTGELFF | TRBD1 | TRBV28 | - | TRBJ2-2
TGCAGTGCTAGGGAGGGGACTGACCGTTTAGATACGCAGTATTTT | CSAREGTDRLDTQYF | - | TRBV20-1 | few | TRBJ2-3
TGTGCCAGCAGCCCGGGACTAGCGGTCTATCAGTTCTTC | CASSPGLAVYQFF | TRBD2 | TRBV3-1 | few | TRBJ2-1
TGCAGTGCTGAACGGGACAGGATGCATTTGGGGAGCAATCAGCCCCAGCATTTT | CSAERDRMHLGSNQPQHF | TRBD1 | TRBV20-1 | few | TRBJ1-5
TGTGCCAGCAGACGTCCGGACACTGAAGCTTTCTTT | CASRRPDTEAFF | - | TRBV6-1 | few | TRBJ1-1
TGTGCCAGCAGTGCCACTGCAGGGACCGCCTACGAGCAGTACTTC | CASSATAGTAYEQYF | - | TRBV6-1 | many | TRBJ2-7
TGTGCCAGCAGTCTCACCGGGGGGCGAGGGACTGAAGCTTTCTTT | CASSLTGGRGTEAFF | - | TRBV28 | - | TRBJ1-1
TGCGCCAGCAGCCAGAGGCCGAGGGTAGCGGGAGGGCTAACAGATACGCAGTATTTT | CASSQRPRVAGGLTDTQYF | TRBD2 | TRBV4-3 | - | TRBJ2-3
TGCGCCAGCAGCAAGGACAGGCCCTCTGGGGCCAACGTCCTGACTTTC | CASSKDRPSGANVLTF | TRBD1 | TRBV5-1 | many | TRBJ2-6
TGCAGTGCTAGAAGGGCACAGGCGTACAATGAGCAGTTCTTC | CSARRAQAYNEQFF | - | TRBV20-1 | few | TRBJ2-1
TGTGCCAGCAGGTCAGCCGGGACAGGGAAGGTCAATGAGCAGTTCTTC | CASRSAGTGKVNEQFF | TRBD1 | TRBV28 | few | TRBJ2-1
TGCGCCAGCAGCCCCCCCGGGACAGGGGCGCACGGGGAGCTGTTTTTT | CASSPPGTGAHGELFF | TRBD1 | TRBV5-1 | - | TRBJ2-2
TGTGCCAGCAGTTTCCCCAGGTCTGAGCAGTTCTTC | CASSFPRSEQFF | - | TRBV6-5 | few | TRBJ2-1
TGCGCCAGCAGCCAAGATGCCGGGACAGGGATATACAATGAGCAGTTCTTC | CASSQDAGTGIYNEQFF | TRBD1 | TRBV4-1 | few | TRBJ2-1
TGTGCCAGCAGCTTGGGTACAGGGCAAACGTACAATGAGCAGTTCTTC | CASSLGTGQTYNEQFF | - | TRBV5-5 | - | TRBJ2-1
TGTGCCAGCAGCTTAATTAGGGACACCGGGGAGCTGTTTTTT | CASSLIRDTGELFF | - | TRBV7-3 | few | TRBJ2-2
TGCAGCGTAGGGGGGGACACAGATACGCAGTATTTT | CSVGGDTDTQYF | - | TRBV29-1 | many | TRBJ2-3
TGTGCCAGCAGCGCACAGGGGCCGAGCTCCTACAATGAGCAGTTCTTC | CASSAQGPSSYNEQFF | TRBD1 | TRBV7-2 | many | TRBJ2-1
TGTGCCAGCACCGGGACTGTCTACGAGCAGTACTTC | CASTGTVYEQYF | - | TRBV28 | many | TRBJ2-7
TGTGCCAGCAGCCAAGCAATGGTCGGGGGCGAGCAGTACTTC | CASSQAMVGGEQYF | - | TRBV3-1 | many | TRBJ2-7